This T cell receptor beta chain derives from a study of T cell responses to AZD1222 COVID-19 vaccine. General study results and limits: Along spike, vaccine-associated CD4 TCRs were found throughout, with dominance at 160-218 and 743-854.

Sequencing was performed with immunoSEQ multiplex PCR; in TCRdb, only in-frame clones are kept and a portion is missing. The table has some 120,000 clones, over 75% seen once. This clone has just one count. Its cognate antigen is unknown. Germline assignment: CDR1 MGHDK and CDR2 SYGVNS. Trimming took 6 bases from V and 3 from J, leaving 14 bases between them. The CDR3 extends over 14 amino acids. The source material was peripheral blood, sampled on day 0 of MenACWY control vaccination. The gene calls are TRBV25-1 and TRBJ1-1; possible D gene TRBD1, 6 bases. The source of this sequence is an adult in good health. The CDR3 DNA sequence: TGTGCCAGCAGAAGTCCAGGGGATCACACTGAAGCTTTCTTT. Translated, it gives CASRSPGDHTEAFF.